The source of this T cell receptor beta chain is a study of glioma-infiltrating T cells. Notes on the study in general: Gliomas, especially low-grade, showed above-expected tissue-blood divergence; non-neoplastic patients showed below.

Germline loops: CDR1 SGHTA, CDR2 FQGNSA. The germline V and J ends were trimmed by 5 bases and 6 bases, with 15 bases remaining between them. This CDR3 has 14 residues. On this clonotype itself: Antigen specificity is unknown.

Using RNA template, CDR3s of TCR alpha and beta were amplified with iRepertoire arm-PCR. For one-step reverse transcription and amplification, 100-400 ng of tissue mRNA or PBMC total RNA was used. TCRdb reprocessed the multiplex PCR reads via MiXCR and lists one record per CDR3 protein. The sample holds around 150,000 distinct CDR3 sequences; 30% to 40% are singletons and the top ten take around 20%. The V gene is TRBV7-2, the J gene TRBJ2-3, with D possibly matching TRBD2 (6 bases). This clonotype originated in a human donor with low-grade glioma or glioblastoma, undergoing nonglioma brain surgery, or in good health (not recorded which). The sample comprised glioma tissue, nonneoplastic brain tissue, or PBMCs (not recorded which). The CDR3 DNA is TGTGCCAGCAGCCTGGGACTTAATTCCGATACGCAGTATTTT. This encodes CASSLGLNSDTQYF.